These 32 T cell receptor beta chains were all obtained from the same sample, sequenced in a study of T-cell memory formation after mild COVID-19. MiXCR, applied by TCRdb to the 5' RACE reads, yields one record per CDR3 protein. The sample records some 290,000 distinct CDR3 sequences, about 17% being singletons. Sequencing input: PBMCs or a T cell subset sorted from them (not recorded which). Receptors were obtained from a man aged 18 to 30 who had mild COVID-19 (a few samples of this study predate the infection). Cell type and time point are not known.

This clonotype turned up a few times. V usage is TRBV2 and J usage is TRBJ1-1, with 7 bases that match TRBD1. Germline V gene sequence: CDR1 SNHLY, CDR2 FYNNEI. With 6 bases clipped from V and 4 bases from J, the junction kept 11 bases outside the gene matches. The CDR3 has 15 residues. CDR3 in amino acids: CASRERDSRPTEAFF. The DNA of the CDR3 is TGTGCCAGCAGGGAAAGGGACAGCCGGCCCACTGAAGCTTTCTTT.

This clonotype came up a few times. The gene calls are TRBV11-2 and TRBJ2-2, with TRBD1 matching over 8 bases. This CDR3 comprises 15 residues. With V trimmed by 5 bases and J by 7 bases, 9 bases remained unmatched. CDR1 is SGHAT and CDR2 is FQNNGV in the germline V gene. In DNA, the CDR3 is TGTGCCAGCAGCCTTGGACAGGGAGGTGGCGGGGAGCTGTTTTTT. It yields the protein CASSLGQGGGGELFF.

This clonotype appeared many times. The chain uses TRBV7-2 and TRBJ2-5, with 8 bases lining up with TRBD1. V was pared by 4 bases and J by 9 bases, with 1 base of the junction left unmatched. The CDR3 runs 11 residues. Germline V gene lookup returns CDR1 SGHTA and CDR2 FQGNSA. This CDR3 reads CASSSGGAQYF. The CDR3 DNA reads as TGTGCCAGCAGCTCAGGGGGCGCCCAGTACTTC.

The table lists this clonotype with a count of one. The chain has TRBV29-1 and TRBJ1-1; TRBD1 agrees at 7 bases. Germline V gene lookup returns CDR1 SQVTM and CDR2 ANQGSEA. Trimming took 7 bases from V and 7 from J; bases not matched to a gene: 6. This CDR3 spans 11 amino acids. The CDR3 DNA sequence: TGCAGCGCTGGAACAGGGGTTGAAGCTTTCTTT. Protein: CSAGTGVEAFF. Full variable domain (outside the CDR3, taken from reference TRBV29-1 and TRBJ1-1): SAVISQKPSRDICQRGTSLTIQCQVDSQVTMMFWYRQQPGQSLTLIATANQGSEATYESGFVIDKFPISRPNLTFSTLTVSNMSPEDSSIYLCSAGTGVEAFFGQGTRLTVV.

This clonotype turned up a few times. The V and J genes are TRBV10-1 and TRBJ1-4; 8 bases map to TRBD1. V was pared by 4 bases and J by 8 bases, with 15 bases of the junction left unmatched. Germline V gene lookup returns CDR1 WNHNN and CDR2 SYGVQD (reference sequence). This CDR3 region has 17 residues. CDR3 DNA: TGCGCCAGCAGTGTTCCGTGGCCCCAGGGGGCAAAGGAAAAACTGTTTTTT. Translating it yields CASSVPWPQGAKEKLFF.

This clonotype was recorded a few times. The V gene is TRBV7-3, the J gene TRBJ2-1; 7 bases are a match to TRBD2. Trimming cost V 6 bases and J 2 bases; bases outside gene matches: 7. The CDR3 consists of 15 residues. Germline V gene lookup returns CDR1 SGHTA and CDR2 FQGTGA. The CDR3 protein is CASSSGLVAYNEQFF. The CDR3 bases are TGTGCCAGCAGTTCCGGACTAGTCGCCTACAATGAGCAGTTCTTC.

This clonotype has ten or more counts. The CDR3 is CASSQDGTSSYEQYF. As DNA, the CDR3 is TGCGCCAGCAGCCAAGATGGGACTAGTTCCTACGAGCAGTACTTC. The chain is built from TRBV4-3 and TRBJ2-7; 8 bases align to TRBD2. CDR1 and CDR2 from the germline V gene are LGHNA and YSLEER. Trimming took 0 bases from V and 1 from J; bases not matched to a gene: 2. CDR3 length: 15 residues.

The J gene is TRBJ2-5, the V gene TRBV12-3 or TRBV12-4; 8 bases fit TRBD1. The ends lost 5 bases at V and 6 bases at J; junction bases unmatched: 8. The CDR3 runs to 14 residues. The CDR3 region is CASSPGQGGQTQYF. CDR3 coding DNA: TGTGCCAGCAGTCCTGGACAGGGCGGACAGACCCAGTACTTC.

This clonotype was counted only a few times. The J gene is TRBJ2-6, the V gene TRBV15; TRBD1 matches at 7 bases. The CDR3 is 19 residues long. Per the germline V gene, CDR1 is LNHNV and CDR2 is YYDKDF (reference sequence). V trimming: 3 bases; J trimming: 0 bases; junction bases outside the gene matches: 11. The CDR3: CATSSLLGRDSSGANVLTF. The CDR3 nucleotides are TGTGCCACCAGCAGCTTATTGGGTAGGGACAGCTCTGGGGCCAACGTCCTGACTTTC.

The chain links TRBV20-1 to TRBJ1-6; 7 nucleotides match TRBD1. V shed 3 bases and J 0 bases; nucleotides not matched to a gene: 5. Germline values: CDR1 DFQATT, CDR2 SNEGSKA (reference sequence). This CDR3 spans 16 amino acids. Here the CDR3 reads CSASQGGSSYNSPLHF. CDR3 DNA sequence: TGCAGTGCTAGCCAGGGGGGAAGCTCCTATAATTCACCCCTCCACTTT.

The chain carries TRBV20-1 and TRBJ1-5; 9 nucleotides agree with TRBD1. Germline V gene data show CDR1 as DFQATT and CDR2 as SNEGSKA (reference sequence). J lost 1 base, V lost 5 bases, and 3 bases had no gene match. CDR3 length: 14 amino acids. The CDR3 region is CSARTGESNQPQHF. The CDR3, as DNA: TGCAGTGCTCGGACAGGGGAGAGCAATCAGCCCCAGCATTTT.

The V gene is TRBV12-3 or TRBV12-4, the J gene TRBJ1-2; D possibly corresponds to TRBD1 (6 bases). The CDR3 length is 11 residues. Trimming cost V 5 bases and J 8 bases, with 9 bases left between them. This chain's CDR3 is CASSRRGGYTF. The CDR3 bases are TGTGCCAGCAGTAGAAGGGGGGGCTACACCTTC.

This clonotype was seen ten or more times. V and J are TRBV10-2 and TRBJ2-7; D is possibly TRBD2 (5 bases). The length of the CDR3 is 13 residues. The germline CDR1 and CDR2 sequences are WSHSY and SAAADI. V shed 3 bases and J shed 5 bases, with 11 bases lying between them. DNA of the CDR3: TGCGCCAGCAGTGATGGGATGACTAACGAGCAGTACTTC. Protein sequence: CASSDGMTNEQYF.

This clonotype was seen ten or more times. The chain links TRBV3-1 to TRBJ2-1; 7 bases align to TRBD1. Looked up from germline, CDR1 is LGHDT and CDR2 is YNNKEL (reference sequence). Losses at the gene ends were 6 bases for V and 10 bases for J; bases not matched to a gene: 6. This CDR3 is 12 amino acids long. CDR3 in amino acids: CASSFDRVEQFF. In nucleotides, the CDR3 is TGTGCCAGCAGTTTCGACAGGGTCGAGCAGTTCTTC.

This clonotype came up many times. The rearrangement uses TRBV7-2 and TRBJ2-5, with TRBD2 matching over 7 bases. Germline V gene data show CDR1 as SGHTA and CDR2 as FQGNSA. The ends lost 1 base at V and 5 bases at J; junction bases unmatched: 10. The CDR3 contains 16 residues. CDR3 DNA: TGTGCCAGCAGCTTAGTTCGACTAGCAGGGCGCGAGACCCAGTACTTC. Residues: CASSLVRLAGRETQYF.

The V gene is TRBV20-1, the J gene TRBJ1-5; D unresolved. V lost 4 bases and J lost 3, with 10 bases in between. In germline, CDR1 is DFQATT, CDR2 SNEGSKA (reference sequence). The CDR3 is 13 amino acids. CDR3 nucleotide sequence: TGCAGTGCTAACGGACCCGCCAATCAGCCCCAGCATTTT. Protein sequence: CSANGPANQPQHF.

This clonotype was detected only a few times. V and J are TRBV20-1 and TRBJ1-5; no definite D call. With 3 bases removed from V and 2 bases from J, the gap between germline ends came to 11 bases. This CDR3 has 14 amino acids. Germline lookup yields CDR1 DFQATT and CDR2 SNEGSKA (reference sequence). CDR3 in DNA: TGCAGTGCTAGCCGGGGATCGGGCAATCAGCCCCAGCATTTT. Amino acids: CSASRGSGNQPQHF.

This clonotype was seen a handful of times. Here the CDR3 DNA reads TGTGCCAGCAGCTCCCCGACGGTGACCTCTGGAAACACCATATATTTT. It translates to CASSSPTVTSGNTIYF. The chain joins TRBV7-2 to TRBJ1-3; no clear D. CDR1 and CDR2 from the germline V gene are SGHTA and FQGNSA. This CDR3 has 16 residues. V was cut by 4 bases and J by 0 bases, with 13 bases left in between.

The chain uses TRBV7-3 and TRBJ2-1; D uncertain. The CDR3 totals 15 residues. Looked up from germline, CDR1 is SGHTA and CDR2 is FQGTGA. The germline V and J ends were trimmed by 5 bases and 9 bases, with 20 bases remaining between them. The CDR3 protein is CASSREATGWGEQFF. The CDR3 bases are TGTGCCAGCAGCAGGGAAGCTACCGGGTGGGGTGAGCAGTTCTTC.

This clonotype was seen only a few times. The chain joins TRBV18 to TRBJ1-1, with D hard to call. Germline V gene sequence: CDR1 KGHSH, CDR2 LQKENI. V was trimmed by 2 bases and J by 6 bases, leaving 10 bases between them. This CDR3 comprises 13 residues. The CDR3 here is CASSPAGGPEAFF. The CDR3 coding sequence is TGTGCCAGCTCACCAGCAGGAGGCCCTGAAGCTTTCTTT. The full variable domain, with the rest looked up from reference TRBV18 and TRBJ1-1, is NAGVMQNPRHLVRRRGQEARLRCSPMKGHSHVYWYRQLPEEGLKFMVYLQKENIIDESGMPKERFSAEFPKEGPSILRIQQVVRGDSAAYFCASSPAGGPEAFFGQGTRLTVV.

In this sample, this clonotype turned up a few times. The chain recombines TRBV29-1 with TRBJ1-2; D remains unclear. Germline CDR1 and CDR2: SQVTM and ANQGSEA. The CDR3 loop spans 12 amino acids. Between the trimmed V and J ends, which lost 4 bases and 1 base, there was a span of 7 bases. CDR3: CSVVQINYGYTF. The CDR3 DNA is TGCAGCGTTGTTCAGATTAACTATGGCTACACCTTC.

The chain carries TRBV6-5 and TRBJ2-7; D call uncertain. Germline CDR1 and CDR2: MNHEY and SVGAGI. The V and J ends lost 6 bases and 7 bases respectively, with 13 bases between them. This CDR3 is 12 amino acids long. CDR3 sequence (DNA): TGTGCCAGCAGAACCCCTTTCGGGGAGCAGTACGTC. Translating it yields CASRTPFGEQYV.

This clonotype has only a few counts. The chain recombines TRBV7-6 with TRBJ2-5; 7 nucleotides line up with TRBD1. The germline V gene has CDR1 SGHVS and CDR2 FNYEAQ. V lost 1 base and J lost 6; bases outside the gene matches: 2. This CDR3 region has 13 residues. The CDR3 is CASSLDRGKTQYF. CDR3 DNA: TGTGCCAGCAGCTTAGACAGGGGAAAGACCCAGTACTTC.

The chain joins TRBV29-1 to TRBJ2-3; D is undetermined. Deletions cut 7 bases from V and 1 base from J, with 15 bases between. CDR1 SQVTM and CDR2 ANQGSEA come from the germline V gene. The CDR3 covers 14 residues. The CDR3 protein is CSAGLSRGTDTQYF. The CDR3 DNA sequence: TGCAGCGCCGGCCTGTCTAGGGGCACAGATACGCAGTATTTT.

The rearrangement joins TRBV2 to TRBJ2-7; D remains unclear. The V end lost 1 base, the J end lost 6 bases, and 7 bases lay between the germline ends. This CDR3 spans 12 amino acids. Germline V gene data show CDR1 as SNHLY and CDR2 as FYNNEI. CDR3 sequence reads: CASSEGRPEQYF. In nucleotides, the CDR3 is TGTGCCAGCAGTGAAGGCAGGCCCGAGCAGTACTTC.

The chain links TRBV25-1 to TRBJ2-3; D remains ambiguous. The germline V gene has CDR1 MGHDK and CDR2 SYGVNS. The V gene lost 3 bases and the J gene lost 0 bases, with 10 bases spanning the gap. This CDR3 comprises 15 residues. This chain's CDR3 is CASSEGVYSTDTQYF. CDR3 coding DNA: TGTGCCAGCAGTGAGGGCGTTTATAGCACAGATACGCAGTATTTT. The full variable domain, with the rest looked up from reference TRBV25-1 and TRBJ2-3, is EADIYQTPRYLVIGTGKKITLECSQTMGHDKMYWYQQDPGMELHLIHYSYGVNSTEKGDLSSESTVSRIRTEHFPLTLESARPSHTSQYLCASSEGVYSTDTQYFGPGTRLTVL.

This clonotype was found a few times. The junction shows a germline mismatch at one end, possibly a read error. This chain links TRBV7-3 with TRBJ2-3, with 16 bases identical to TRBD2. This CDR3 has 16 amino acids. Germline values: CDR1 SGHTA, CDR2 FQGTGA. The DNA of the CDR3 is TGTGCCAGCAGCACTGGGACTAGCGGGGGGGCAGAGACGCAGTATTTT. It translates to CASSTGTSGGAETQYF.

This clonotype was detected ten times or more. The gene calls are TRBV25-1 and TRBJ1-6; no firm D call. Germline loops: CDR1 MGHDK, CDR2 SYGVNS. This CDR3 has 13 amino acids. The V and J ends lost 6 bases and 7 bases respectively, with 10 bases between them. Here the CDR3 reads CASSPDGNSPLHF. CDR3 in DNA: TGTGCCAGCAGCCCGGACGGAAATTCACCCCTCCACTTT.

This clonotype was seen repeatedly, ten times or more. The rearrangement links TRBV29-1 to TRBJ2-3, with D possibly being TRBD1 or TRBD2 (6 bases each). The V end lost 2 bases, the J end lost 4 bases, and 19 bases lay between the germline ends. This CDR3 is 16 amino acids long. Germline V CDR1 and CDR2: SQVTM, ANQGSEA. The CDR3 DNA reads TGCAGCGTTGAACTGGGAGCGGAGGGGGTCGCAGATACGCAGTATTTT. Protein: CSVELGAEGVADTQYF.

This clonotype showed up many times. The rearrangement joins TRBV5-1 to TRBJ2-1; 7 bases line up with TRBD1. The CDR3 loop spans 13 amino acids. V trimming: 4 bases; J trimming: 5 bases; junction bases outside the gene matches: 3. CDR1 SGHRS and CDR2 YFSETQ come from the germline V gene. The CDR3 region has the DNA TGCGCCAGCAGCGTCGGACAGGACAATGAGCAGTTCTTC. It yields the protein CASSVGQDNEQFF. Full variable domain (remainder filled in from reference TRBV5-1 and TRBJ2-1): KAGVTQTPRYLIKTRGQQVTLSCSPISGHRSVSWYQQTPGQGLQFLFEYFSETQRNKGNFPGRFSGRQFSNSRSEMNVSTLELGDSALYLCASSVGQDNEQFFGPGTRLTVL.

The chain has TRBV7-9 and TRBJ2-3; the match to TRBD1 covers 7 bases. The CDR3 is 13 amino acids. The germline V gene has CDR1 SEHNR and CDR2 FQNEAQ (reference sequence). Trimming took 11 bases from V and 1 from J; bases not matched to a gene: 6. In DNA form, the CDR3 reads TGTGCCGGACACAGGGGTGGCACAGATACGCAGTATTTT. Translation gives CAGHRGGTDTQYF.

This clonotype was seen only a few times. The CDR3: CASSFRQGLYEQYF. The CDR3 DNA reads as TGTGCCAGCAGCTTCAGACAAGGACTCTACGAGCAGTACTTC. V and J are TRBV7-2 and TRBJ2-7; possibly TRBD2 for D (5 bases). Trimming left V 3 bases short and J 3 bases short, with 12 bases between. The CDR3 consists of 14 residues. The germline CDR1 and CDR2 sequences are SGHTA and FQGNSA.